This T cell receptor beta chain came from a study of T cells after yellow fever vaccination. With respect to this clonotype: Its specificity is unknown.

The V gene's germline CDR1 is ENHRY and CDR2 SYGVKD. The CDR3 is made up of 14 amino acids. With 11 bases clipped from V and 2 bases from J, the junction kept 8 bases outside the gene matches. Study-wide points: The secondary response peaked faster, at day 5 versus 15, but was weaker. Just a small share of clonotypes turned up in the CD4 compartment as well as the CD8 compartment.

TCRdb recomputed calls from the 5' RACE reads with MiXCR, one row per CDR3 protein. The sample comprises approximately 300,000 distinct CDR3 sequences, roughly 13% of which are singletons, and about 0.51% rests with the top ten. The material sequenced was CD4+ T cells sorted from PBMCs, taken 45 days after the yellow fever booster vaccination. The sequence was obtained from a man aged 30 to 39 who received the YFV17D yellow fever vaccine. V gene TRBV10-3 combines with J gene TRBJ2-1, with 8 bases fitting TRBD2. CDR3 sequence reads: CAGGGGKAYNEQFF. Written as DNA, the CDR3 is TGTGCCGGGGGCGGGGGGAAGGCCTACAATGAGCAGTTCTTC.